One and the same sample provided the 4 T cell receptor beta chains below, sequenced in a study of cytomegalovirus exposure and HLA in healthy donors. TCRdb keeps only in-frame clones here, not all; method: immunoSEQ multiplex PCR. The table includes about 280,000 clones, approximately 86% detected once. Input material: PBMCs. These receptors all come from a young woman in good health and CMV-seronegative.

The rearrangement joins TRBV19 to TRBJ2-7; 7 bases match TRBD1. V shed 5 bases, J shed 3 bases, and the junction held 7 bases outside the gene matches. The CDR3 has 14 residues. Germline V lookup: CDR1 LNHDA, CDR2 SQIVND (reference sequence). The CDR3 DNA reads TGTGCCAGTAGTTCAAACAGGGGTAACTACGAGCAGTACTTC. Translating gives CASSSNRGNYEQYF. Combining the CDR3 with reference TRBV19 and TRBJ2-7 gives the whole variable domain DGGITQSPKYLFRKEGQNVTLSCEQNLNHDAMYWYRQDPGQGLRLIYYSQIVNDFQKGDIAEGYSVSREKKESFPLTVTSAQKNPTAFYLCASSSNRGNYEQYFGPGTRLTVT.

The DNA of the CDR3 is TGTGCCAGCAGCCTCCGGGACAGGGGAGGACAGCCCCAGCATTTT. Protein: CASSLRDRGGQPQHF. The chain recombines TRBV5-8 with TRBJ1-5, with TRBD1 matching 10 bases. CDR3 length: 15 residues. Germline CDR1 reads SGHTS; CDR2 reads YDEGEE. The J segment lost 7 bases and the V segment lost 4 bases, leaving 8 bases of the junction unmatched.

In nucleotides, the CDR3 is TGTGCCAGCATCGGGGTAGCGGGATCCTACGAGCAGTACTTC. Encoded protein: CASIGVAGSYEQYF. V gene TRBV27 combines with J gene TRBJ2-7, with 8 bases aligning to TRBD2. Unmatched junction bases numbered 6, after V lost 7 bases and J lost 1 base. Germline V CDR1 and CDR2: MNHEY, SMNVEV (reference sequence). The CDR3 is 14 residues long.

The chain links TRBV15 to TRBJ1-1; weak D call: TRBD1 (5 bases). This CDR3 comprises 14 residues. The V end lost 3 bases, the J end lost 2 bases, and 10 bases lay between the germline ends. Germline-derived CDR1 and CDR2 are LNHNV and YYDKDF (reference sequence). The CDR3 sequence is CATSRTDHNTEAFF. CDR3 nucleotides: TGTGCCACCAGCAGGACAGACCATAACACTGAAGCTTTCTTT.